This T cell receptor beta chain was identified in a study of T cell responses to AZD1222 COVID-19 vaccine (dated by TCRdb to about 2021). Describing the broader study: Because spike-specific TCR depth and breadth did not differ between the two schedules, AZD1222 recipients who got a second dose at roughly 4 weeks were pooled with those who got a second dose at roughly 12 weeks. A total of 233 trial participants underwent TCR sequencing, of whom approximately 210 received two doses of AZD1222 and around 26 received two doses of the MenACWY control vaccine. Trial participants were enrolled by age into subgroups of 18-55, 56-69 and 70-plus years, and around 150, 28 and 57 TCR-sequenced participants, respectively, were included in these subgroups. Overall study outcomes, separate from this receptor: Conclusions about previously exposed vaccinees are limited, since just a handful of AZD1222 recipients were seropositive for SARS-CoV-2 at baseline. Because no day 14 peak-response samples were available, repertoires were characterized only after the peak T cell response. In the small 56-69-year group, the increase in depth fell short of significance, most likely because of low power. Reportedly, almost half of the unique spike-specific TCRs recognized epitopes lying outside the regions that are mutated in the B.1.351 and B.1.1.7 variants. Most participants were white British and females outnumbered males, and the authors suggested that clonal diversity may have been underestimated. After two AZD1222 doses, both the breadth and the depth of spike-specific TCRs were significantly higher than at day 0 and than in MenACWY recipients. The vaccine-associated CD4 TCRs covered the entire spike protein, and the dominant responses fell in regions 160-218 and 743-854.

About this clone itself: It lacks a known antigen. Per-nucleotide qualities are absent, and no much larger clonotype sits a single base away.

The CDR3 regions of human TCRbeta chains were analyzed by immunosequencing. The authors' pipeline ran thus. Repertoire TCRs were checked for matches against a reference library of SARS-CoV-2-specific TCRs that had been generated using the MIRA antigen-specificity platform. Breadth was defined as the fraction of unique TCRs that were SARS-CoV-2-associated. Depth was defined as the fraction of total T cells that were SARS-CoV-2-associated. Using the MIRA data, each spike-specific TCR was assigned both to the spike region to which the TCR was reactive and to a CD4 or CD8 class. Log10-transformed breadth and depth values were compared by one-way ANOVA with Sidak's multiple comparisons tests. What TCRdb holds here is the immuneACCESS table cut down to in-frame rearrangements. Part of the clones is not present; checked against another copy, under half of the missing clones reflect an unresolved V gene, and the others are unexplained. Clone size and V and J calls were adopted from that table, with D and trimming inferred from the DNA. The sample table contains around 180,000 clones; only one count was recorded for around 88% of them. Together, the top ten hold 7.5% to 9.5% of the sample.

The meaning of the sample's time point label: baseline before first vaccination. Vaccinee samples were obtained from the UK trials COV001 and COV002, which included a single-blind randomized controlled phase 2/3 trial of AZD1222 (ChAdOx1 nCoV-19) in healthy adults. For TCRbeta chain sequencing, PBMC samples from trial participants were taken at day 0 and at day 28 after the second dose. The CDR3, cysteine through phenylalanine, is 16 amino acids long. Only the CDR3 DNA is retained, 48 bases long and in frame from the first base. V and J are trimmed by 4 bases and 10 bases, and the gene matches miss 12 bases of the junction. CDR1 is given as SNHLY and CDR2 as FYNNEI, both from the germline V gene.

The sample was peripheral blood, taken on day 0 of AZD1222 vaccination. This clonotype was obtained from an adult in good health. The chain couples TRBV2 to TRBJ1-6; 8 bases in the junction line up with TRBD1. The nucleotides read TGTGCCAGCAGTGTAGGGCAGGGGGCCTTGGGGTCACCCCTCCACTTT. Protein translation: CASSVGQGALGSPLHF.